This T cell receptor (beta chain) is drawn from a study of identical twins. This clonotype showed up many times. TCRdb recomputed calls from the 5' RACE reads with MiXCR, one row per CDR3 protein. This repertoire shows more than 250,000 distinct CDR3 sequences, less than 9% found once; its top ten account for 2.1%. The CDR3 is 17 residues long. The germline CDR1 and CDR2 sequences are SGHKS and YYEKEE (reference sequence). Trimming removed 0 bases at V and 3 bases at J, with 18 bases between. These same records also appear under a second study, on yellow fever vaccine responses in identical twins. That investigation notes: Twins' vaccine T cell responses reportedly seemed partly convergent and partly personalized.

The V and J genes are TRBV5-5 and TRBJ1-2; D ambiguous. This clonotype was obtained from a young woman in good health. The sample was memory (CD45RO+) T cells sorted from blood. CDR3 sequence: CASSLVQLLSDDYGYTF. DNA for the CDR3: TGTGCCAGCAGCTTGGTACAGCTCCTTAGTGACGACTATGGCTACACCTTC.